The clone carrying this TCR beta chain has only one observation. This entry belongs to a study of blood T cell repertoires in COVID-19. About the study: Nucleic acid was either cDNA or gDNA, and it came from T cells, B-cell-depleted T cells, or PBMCs.

The data were produced by immunoSEQ multiplex PCR, yet TCRdb's version contains in-frame clones alone and is incomplete. The table has about 100,000 clones, approximately 90% seen once. V lost 3 bases, J lost 7 bases, and 3 bases stayed unmatched. Germline assignment: CDR1 LGHDT and CDR2 YNNKEL (reference sequence). The CDR3 totals 13 residues. The J gene is TRBJ1-5, the V gene TRBV3-1 (or the pseudogene TRBV3-2); TRBD1 agrees at 7 bases. The TCR comes from a man between 50 and 59 years old with acute or convalescent COVID-19. The specimen sequenced was peripheral blood. Here the CDR3 reads CASSHDRAQPQHF. CDR3 DNA sequence: TGTGCCAGCAGCCACGACAGGGCCCAGCCCCAGCATTTT.